The 5 T cell receptor beta chains given below trace back to one sample, sequenced in a study of blood T cell repertoires in COVID-19. TCRdb keeps only in-frame clones here, not all; method: immunoSEQ multiplex PCR. Here the sample spans around 70,000 clones, roughly 80% being singletons. The material sequenced was peripheral blood. Every receptor here comes from a man aged 45-65 years with COVID-19, enrolled during active disease.

The rearrangement uses TRBV27 and TRBJ1-1, with 7 bases aligning to TRBD1. The V gene end was trimmed by 5 bases and the J gene end by 1 base; junction bases not matched to a gene: 7. Germline loops: CDR1 MNHEY, CDR2 SMNVEV (reference sequence). The CDR3 has 15 amino acids. CDR3 sequence: CASSPWDSRNTEAFF. Here the CDR3 DNA reads TGTGCCAGCAGTCCCTGGGACAGCCGGAACACTGAAGCTTTCTTT.

The V gene is TRBV19, the J gene TRBJ1-1; D is ambiguous. Looked up from germline, CDR1 is LNHDA and CDR2 is SQIVND (reference sequence). The CDR3 extends over 10 amino acids. Trimming left V 8 bases short and J 10 bases short, with 11 bases between. CDR3 DNA: TGTGCCAGTTTAGAGGGTACAGCTTTCTTT. Its protein is CASLEGTAFF.

The chain recombines TRBV7-9 with TRBJ1-2; tentatively, D is TRBD1 (6 bases). Germline V gives CDR1 SEHNR, CDR2 FQNEAQ (reference sequence). The CDR3 is 15 amino acids. V was clipped by 6 bases and J by 2 bases, with 16 bases between them. CDR3 sequence: CASSSGGGLNYGYTF. The DNA of the CDR3 is TGTGCCAGCAGTTCGGGAGGGGGTTTGAACTATGGCTACACCTTC.

This clone was found a few times. V gene TRBV30 combines with J gene TRBJ2-1; possibly TRBD2 for D (6 bases). Germline V gene sequence: CDR1 GTSNPN, CDR2 SVGIG (reference sequence). The CDR3 contains 14 residues. Trimming removed 5 bases at V and 6 bases at J, with 17 bases between. In nucleotides, the CDR3 is TGTGCCTGGGACGCACTAGCAAACCCCAATGAGCAGTTCTTC. It specifies CAWDALANPNEQFF. Looking up the rest from reference TRBV30 and TRBJ2-1 gives the full variable domain: SQTIHQWPATLVQPVGSPLSLECTVEGTSNPNLYWYRQAAGRGLQLLFYSVGIGQISSEVPQNLSASRPQDRQFILSSKKLLLSDSGFYLCAWDALANPNEQFFGPGTRLTVL.

On this clone: A much larger clone is a single base away; this may be a read error. This sequence joins TRBV12-3 or TRBV12-4 and TRBJ1-1; D not certain. Trimming cost V 6 bases and J 1 base, with 9 bases left between them. The CDR3 is made up of 13 amino acids. The CDR3 coding sequence is TGTGCCAGCAGCCTCGGTCAGAACACTGAAGCTTTCTTT. Protein: CASSLGQNTEAFF.